Listed here are 21 T cell receptor beta chains from one sample, sequenced in a study of graft-versus-host responses after intestinal transplantation. Sequencing was performed with immunoSEQ multiplex PCR; in TCRdb, only in-frame clones are kept and a portion is missing. The table shows roughly 90,000 clones, with about 88% occurring only once. No antigens are known for them. Sample: unstimulated CD4+ T cells sorted from spleen or lymph node cells, taken before transplant. Receptors originate from a human donor who was the organ donor for an intestinal transplant.

V usage is TRBV7-2 and J usage is TRBJ2-7; 8 bases are a match to TRBD1. V lost 1 base, J lost 2 bases, and 1 base stayed unmatched. The germline CDR1 and CDR2 sequences are SGHTA and FQGNSA. The length of the CDR3 is 14 residues. CDR3 nucleotides: TGTGCCAGCAGCTTAGGACAGGGGACCTACGAGCAGTACTTC. Amino acids: CASSLGQGTYEQYF.

This clone was counted a few times. The chain links TRBV27 to TRBJ2-3; TRBD1 matches 8 bases. V trimming: 5 bases; J trimming: 7 bases; junction bases outside the gene matches: 5. CDR1 MNHEY and CDR2 SMNVEV come from the germline V gene (reference sequence). CDR3 length equals 13 residues. CDR3 in amino acids: CASSQGQANTQYF. As DNA, the CDR3 is TGTGCCAGCAGTCAGGGACAGGCCAATACGCAGTATTTT.

The V call is TRBV7-3, the J call TRBJ1-1; tentatively, D is TRBD1 (5 bases). Germline V lookup: CDR1 SGHTA, CDR2 FQGTGA. CDR3 size: 13 residues. Trimming cost V 8 bases and J 1 base, with 11 bases left between them. CDR3 nucleotide sequence: TGTGCCAGCTCGGCAGGGTGGAACACTGAAGCTTTCTTT. Amino acid sequence: CASSAGWNTEAFF. Together with reference TRBV7-3 and TRBJ1-1, the CDR3 gives the full variable domain: GAGVSQTPSNKVTEKGKYVELRCDPISGHTALYWYRQSLGQGPEFLIYFQGTGAADDSGLPNDRFFAVRPEGSVSTLKIQRTERGDSAVYLCASSAGWNTEAFFGQGTRLTVV.

The CDR3 DNA follows: TGTGCCTGGAGTTTGGTTTCGGGGCGGGGACTGTTTTTT. Its translation is CAWSLVSGRGLFF. The chain combines TRBV30 with TRBJ1-4; TRBD1 is a possible D gene (5 bases). Per the germline V gene, CDR1 is GTSNPN and CDR2 is SVGIG (reference sequence). The germline V and J ends were trimmed by 2 bases and 13 bases, with 17 bases remaining between them. This CDR3 is built from 13 residues.

This rearrangement joins TRBV19 to TRBJ2-3; 8 bases are a match to TRBD1. CDR3 length: 17 amino acids. Germline V gene lookup returns CDR1 LNHDA and CDR2 SQIVND (reference sequence). V dropped 5 bases and J dropped 4; count of bases not matched to a gene: 14. CDR3 bases: TGTGCCAGTAGTCAAGGCCCAGGGGGCGCGGTGTCAGATACGCAGTATTTT. It yields the protein CASSQGPGGAVSDTQYF.

This sequence joins TRBV7-3 and TRBJ2-1; tentative D call: TRBD1 (6 bases). The V gene lost 5 bases and the J gene lost 6 bases, with 11 bases spanning the gap. The CDR3 contains 13 residues. Germline CDR1 and CDR2: SGHTA and FQGTGA. CDR3 residues: CASSPNRANEQFF. CDR3 DNA: TGTGCCAGCAGCCCCAACAGGGCCAATGAGCAGTTCTTC.

The sample holds a few counts of this clone. The rearrangement links TRBV6-1 to TRBJ2-5, with TRBD1 matching over 7 bases. Germline CDR1 MNHNS, CDR2 SASEGT. The CDR3 has 13 residues. Unmatched junction bases numbered 5, after V lost 5 bases and J lost 5 bases. The CDR3 DNA is TGTGCCAGCAGTTGGGGCAGGGGGGAGACCCAGTACTTC. Amino acid sequence: CASSWGRGETQYF.

V gene TRBV18 combines with J gene TRBJ2-5, with D maybe TRBD1 (6 bases). Trimming took 3 bases from V and 5 from J, leaving 13 bases between them. Germline V gene data show CDR1 as KGHSH and CDR2 as LQKENI. This CDR3 region has 14 residues. The CDR3 loop reads CASSPTGVRETQYF. As DNA, the CDR3 is TGTGCCAGCTCACCGACAGGAGTCAGGGAGACCCAGTACTTC.

V gene TRBV30 combines with J gene TRBJ1-5, with 7 positions matching TRBD1. V lost 2 bases, J lost 4 bases, and 2 bases stayed unmatched. The CDR3 is 13 residues long. CDR1 and CDR2 from the germline V gene are GTSNPN and SVGIG (reference sequence). CDR3 amino acids: CAWSSGGNQPQHF. As DNA, the CDR3 is TGTGCCTGGAGTTCAGGGGGGAATCAGCCCCAGCATTTT.

The chain combines TRBV19 with TRBJ2-1; 13 bases map to TRBD2. There are 17 residues in the CDR3. Germline trimming cut 6 bases from V and 4 bases from J; bases unmatched to any gene: 9. CDR1 and CDR2 (germline): LNHDA, SQIVND (reference sequence). The CDR3 loop reads CASSILAGGPRYNEQFF. The CDR3 coding sequence is TGTGCCAGTAGCATACTAGCGGGAGGGCCAAGGTACAATGAGCAGTTCTTC.

The V and J genes are TRBV9 and TRBJ2-1, with TRBD2 matching over 8 bases. The J segment lost 5 bases and the V segment lost 4 bases, leaving 8 bases of the junction unmatched. The V gene's germline CDR1 is SGDLS and CDR2 YYNGEE. This CDR3 is built from 15 residues. This chain's CDR3 is CASSLSGIWDNEQFF. The CDR3 DNA is TGTGCCAGCAGCCTTAGCGGGATTTGGGACAATGAGCAGTTCTTC. The full variable domain, with the rest looked up from reference TRBV9 and TRBJ2-1, is DSGVTQTPKHLITATGQRVTLRCSPRSGDLSVYWYQQSLDQGLQFLIQYYNGEERAKGNILERFSAQQFPDLHSELNLSSLELGDSALYFCASSLSGIWDNEQFFGPGTRLTVL.

As regards this clone: Mismatch with germline at one junction end may stem from a read error. This chain uses TRBV20-1 with TRBJ1-2; D is ambiguous. The CDR3 covers 11 residues. Germline CDR1 DFQATT, CDR2 SNEGSKA (reference sequence). CDR3 DNA: TGCAGTGCCACAGCTAAAGGGAGGGAGCCGTTC. Translating it yields CSATAKGREPF.

The chain recombines TRBV6-5 with TRBJ2-5, with 7 bases that match TRBD2. V shed 0 bases, J shed 2 bases, and the junction held 3 bases outside the gene matches. CDR1 and CDR2 from the germline V gene are MNHEY and SVGAGI. This CDR3 is built from 15 residues. In nucleotides, the CDR3 is TGTGCCAGCAGTTACTCGACTAGCAGGCAAGAGACCCAGTACTTC. Translating gives CASSYSTSRQETQYF.

This rearrangement joins TRBV18 to TRBJ1-2; 8 bases map to TRBD1. Trimming took 3 bases from V and 3 from J; bases not matched to a gene: 15. Looked up from germline, CDR1 is KGHSH and CDR2 is LQKENI. CDR3 length: 18 residues. The CDR3 protein is CASSPGRQGAFSDYGYTF. CDR3 sequence (DNA): TGTGCCAGCTCACCGGGGCGGCAGGGGGCCTTCTCGGACTATGGCTACACCTTC. The full variable domain, in which reference TRBV18 and TRBJ1-2 provide the parts outside the CDR3, is NAGVMQNPRHLVRRRGQEARLRCSPMKGHSHVYWYRQLPEEGLKFMVYLQKENIIDESGMPKERFSAEFPKEGPSILRIQQVVRGDSAAYFCASSPGRQGAFSDYGYTFGSGTRLTVV.

The chain has TRBV9 and TRBJ2-2, with 9 bases lining up with TRBD2. CDR3 length equals 17 residues. V gave up 0 bases and J gave up 6 bases; unmatched junction bases: 9. Germline lookup yields CDR1 SGDLS and CDR2 YYNGEE. For the CDR3, the DNA is TGTGCCAGCAGCGTAGCTCGCGGGGGGGCCGAGGCCGGGGAGCTGTTTTTT. Translated: CASSVARGGAEAGELFF.

The chain uses TRBV7-8 and TRBJ2-5; 7 positions match TRBD1. The CDR3 covers 21 residues. Per germline, CDR1 SGHVS and CDR2 FQNEAQ. V shed 3 bases and J 4 bases; nucleotides not matched to a gene: 26. The CDR3 loop reads CASSLGYRDSFLRRLLETQYF. The CDR3 bases are TGTGCCAGCAGCTTGGGATACCGGGACAGTTTTCTCCGGCGCCTTCTAGAGACCCAGTACTTC.

J is TRBJ1-3 and V is TRBV6-1; no reliable D call. V lost 2 bases, J lost 4 bases, and 12 bases lay in between. CDR3 length: 15 residues. Per the germline V gene, CDR1 is MNHNS and CDR2 is SASEGT. The CDR3 here is CASSENSPGGNTIYF. The CDR3 coding sequence is TGTGCCAGCAGTGAAAACTCCCCGGGGGGAAACACCATATATTTT.

The rearrangement uses TRBV27 and TRBJ2-3, with TRBD2 identical over 9 bases. The J segment lost 2 bases and the V segment lost 4 bases, leaving 4 bases of the junction unmatched. CDR1 is MNHEY, CDR2 SMNVEV, per germline (reference sequence). This CDR3 is built from 15 residues. CDR3 in amino acids: CASSSGLAPTDTQYF. CDR3 DNA sequence: TGTGCCAGCAGTTCGGGACTAGCCCCCACAGATACGCAGTATTTT.

The V and J genes are TRBV28 and TRBJ1-2; 7 bases map to TRBD1. Trimming at V came to 5 bases and at J to 4 bases, leaving 4 bases not matched to a gene. Germline-derived CDR1 and CDR2 are MDHEN and SYDVKM. The CDR3 runs to 13 residues. The CDR3 nucleotides are TGTGCCAGCAGTCTGACAGGGCCCTATGGCTACACCTTC. It encodes CASSLTGPYGYTF.

The gene calls are TRBV14 and TRBJ2-7; 9 bases map to TRBD2. The CDR3 has 13 residues. Trimming cost V 4 bases and J 2 bases; bases outside gene matches: 0. Per the germline V gene, CDR1 is SGHDN and CDR2 is FVKESK. CDR3 nucleotides: TGTGCCAGCAGCCTAGCGGGGGCCTACGAGCAGTACTTC. Its translation is CASSLAGAYEQYF.

This clone has a single count. V usage is TRBV16 and J usage is TRBJ1-1; tentatively, D is TRBD1 (6 bases). The CDR3 loop spans 14 amino acids. Between the trimmed V and J ends, which lost 4 bases and 1 base, there was a span of 10 bases. Germline V CDR1 and CDR2: KGHSY, FQNENV. CDR3 amino acids: CASSRDTGNTEAFF. The CDR3 DNA reads TGTGCCAGCAGCCGGGACACGGGGAACACTGAAGCTTTCTTT. Drawing the rest from reference TRBV16 and TRBJ1-1, the complete variable domain is GEEVAQTPKHLVRGEGQKAKLYCAPIKGHSYVFWYQQVLKNEFKFLISFQNENVFDETGMPKERFSAKCLPNSPCSLEIQATKLEDSAVYFCASSRDTGNTEAFFGQGTRLTVV.